Reported below is one T cell receptor beta chain. The antigen remains undetermined. This record belongs to a study of identifying expanded T cells in peripheral blood. Study outcomes and limitations: Clone count variance between approximately 2-week samples rose with total template count. Roughly 1.2 clones differed between technical replicates, versus approximately 17 and 20 over time.

The CDR3 totals 14 residues. Germline V gene sequence: CDR1 SGHNT, CDR2 YYREEE (reference sequence). With V trimmed by 4 bases and J by 1 base, 2 bases remained unmatched. Collection occurred without any documented infections or immune events in donors. The repertoire was sequenced with immunoSEQ multiplex PCR; TCRdb's copy has only in-frame clones and lacks some. Of fewer than 65,000 clones listed, 87% are singletons. The J gene is TRBJ1-2, the V gene TRBV5-4, with TRBD1 matching over 9 bases. This sequence was found in a person aged 18 to 70 in good health. Sequencing used blood. DNA for the CDR3: TGTGCCAGCAGCGTGGACAGGGGTAACTATGGCTACACCTTC. Amino acids: CASSVDRGNYGYTF.